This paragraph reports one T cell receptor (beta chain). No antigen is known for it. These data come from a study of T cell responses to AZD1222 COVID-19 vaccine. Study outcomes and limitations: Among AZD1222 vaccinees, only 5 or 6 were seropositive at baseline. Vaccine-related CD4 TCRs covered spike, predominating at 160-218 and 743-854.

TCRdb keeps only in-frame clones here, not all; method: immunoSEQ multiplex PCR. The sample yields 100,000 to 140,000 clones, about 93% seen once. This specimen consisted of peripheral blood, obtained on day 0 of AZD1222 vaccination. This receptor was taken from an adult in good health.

The DNA for the CDR3 is TGTGCCAGCAGTTTACAGGGGGCTCTTAACACTGAAGCTTTCTTT. Amino acids: CASSLQGALNTEAFF. The chain carries TRBV6-5 and TRBJ1-1, with 9 bases aligning to TRBD1. V was clipped by 4 bases and J by 2 bases; unmatched bases: 5. Germline V gene lookup returns CDR1 MNHEY and CDR2 SVGAGI. This CDR3 spans 15 amino acids.